A single sample gave rise to the 18 T cell receptor beta chains below, sequenced in a study of OX40 agonist ivuxolimab in advanced cancers. The method was immunoSEQ multiplex PCR; TCRdb's version includes in-frame clones alone and lacks a portion of them. The sample has roughly 38,000 clones, over 80% seen once. Sequenced here: CD4+ or CD8+ T cells sorted from blood, sampled in a trial of the OX40 agonist ivuxolimab. These receptor sequences come from an adult with an advanced solid tumor such as melanoma, head and neck, liver or kidney cancer.

This clone was detected a few times. The rearrangement links TRBV14 to TRBJ2-4, with D uncertain. Germline-derived CDR1 and CDR2 are SGHDN and FVKESK. The V end lost 4 bases, the J end lost 5 bases, and 12 bases lay between the germline ends. This CDR3 region has 14 residues. CDR3 DNA sequence: TGTGCCAGCAGCCGAGGATTTGTCCAAAACATTCAGTACTTC. This codes for CASSRGFVQNIQYF.

This chain connects TRBV28 to TRBJ2-1, with 8 bases identical to TRBD1. The length of the CDR3 is 15 residues. Unmatched junction bases numbered 14, after V lost 6 bases and J lost 10 bases. Germline V gene data show CDR1 as MDHEN and CDR2 as SYDVKM. CDR3 sequence: CASSRTWTGRYEQFF. The CDR3 DNA reads as TGTGCCAGCAGCCGAACCTGGACAGGGAGATACGAGCAGTTCTTC. The full variable domain, with the rest looked up from reference TRBV28 and TRBJ2-1, is DVKVTQSSRYLVKRTGEKVFLECVQDMDHENMFWYRQDPGLGLRLIYFSYDVKMKEKGDIPEGYSVSREKKERFSLILESASTNQTSMYLCASSRTWTGRYEQFFGPGTRLTVL.

The gene calls are TRBV18 and TRBJ2-3, with D unclear. This CDR3 contains 15 residues. Germline assignment: CDR1 KGHSH and CDR2 LQKENI. Deletions cut 1 base from V and 0 bases from J, with 8 bases between. CDR3 sequence: CASSPQLRSTDTQYF. The CDR3 DNA sequence: TGTGCCAGCTCACCACAATTGCGGAGCACAGATACGCAGTATTTT.

The V call is TRBV21-1, the J call TRBJ2-2. TRBV21-1 is tagged as a pseudogene. This CDR3 comprises 12 residues. The CDR3 reads CASSKSTGELFF. CDR3 sequence (DNA): TGTGCCAGCAGCAAAAGCACCGGGGAGCTGTTTTTT.

There are a few counts of this clone. The CDR3 here is CAAGTGDSNQPQHF. CDR3 DNA: TGTGCCGCCGGGACAGGTGATAGCAATCAGCCCCAGCATTTT. This sequence joins TRBV10-3 and TRBJ1-5; 8 bases are a match to TRBD1. The germline V gene encodes CDR1 ENHRY and CDR2 SYGVKD. This CDR3 spans 14 amino acids. V lost 11 bases and J lost 0; bases outside the gene matches: 6.

The rearrangement uses TRBV6-5 and TRBJ1-2; 8 nucleotides line up with TRBD1. V lost 5 bases, J lost 8 bases, and 10 bases stayed unmatched. CDR1 is MNHEY and CDR2 is SVGAGI in the germline V gene. CDR3 length equals 14 residues. CDR3 coding DNA: TGTGCCAGCAGTCCGGAGGACAGGGTAGGCGGCTACACCTTC. As protein: CASSPEDRVGGYTF.

This rearrangement joins TRBV18 to TRBJ2-7, with D unclear. This CDR3 comprises 15 residues. V was clipped by 0 bases and J by 6 bases, with 15 bases between them. CDR1 and CDR2 (germline): KGHSH, LQKENI. The CDR3 loop reads CASSPPGPPRGEQYF. The CDR3 DNA is TGTGCCAGCTCACCACCTGGACCCCCGCGAGGCGAGCAGTACTTC.

The gene calls are TRBV9 and TRBJ2-7; 8 bases are a match to TRBD2. V lost 0 bases, J lost 5 bases, and 7 bases stayed unmatched. Germline V CDR1 and CDR2: SGDLS, YYNGEE. This CDR3 comprises 15 residues. The DNA of the CDR3 is TGTGCCAGCAGCGTAGGGCCAGCGGGAGCGAACGAGCAGTACTTC. This encodes CASSVGPAGANEQYF.

The chain has TRBV6-5 and TRBJ1-1; D remains unclear. The CDR3 consists of 13 residues. From germline, CDR1 is MNHEY and CDR2 SVGAGI. V lost 2 bases and J lost 4, with 8 bases in between. The chain's CDR3 is CASSYRAPTEAFF. CDR3 nucleotide sequence: TGTGCCAGCAGTTACAGGGCGCCCACTGAAGCTTTCTTT.

This sequence joins TRBV5-6 and TRBJ2-1, with D hard to call. This CDR3 is 11 amino acids long. Trimming removed 1 base at V and 13 bases at J, with 9 bases between. CDR1 SGHDT and CDR2 YYEEEE come from the germline V gene. The CDR3 reads CASSLPQFQFF. The CDR3, as DNA: TGTGCCAGCAGCTTGCCCCAGTTCCAGTTCTTC.

V usage is TRBV9 and J usage is TRBJ2-1; D may match TRBD1 or TRBD2 (5 bases each). Germline V CDR1 and CDR2: SGDLS, YYNGEE. Deletions cut 4 bases from V and 2 bases from J, with 13 bases between. This CDR3 spans 15 amino acids. The CDR3 sequence is CASSTEGTPYNEQFF. As DNA, the CDR3 is TGTGCCAGCAGCACAGAAGGGACCCCCTACAATGAGCAGTTCTTC. The whole variable domain, filled in from reference TRBV9 and TRBJ2-1, reads DSGVTQTPKHLITATGQRVTLRCSPRSGDLSVYWYQQSLDQGLQFLIQYYNGEERAKGNILERFSAQQFPDLHSELNLSSLELGDSALYFCASSTEGTPYNEQFFGPGTRLTVL.

This chain joins TRBV7-9 and TRBJ1-3, with a weak D call TRBD1 (5 bases). CDR3 length equals 15 residues. Looked up from germline, CDR1 is SEHNR and CDR2 is FQNEAQ (reference sequence). V was cut by 4 bases and J by 7 bases, with 17 bases left in between. The CDR3 reads CASSSGPSPGNTIYF. Written as DNA, the CDR3 is TGTGCCAGCAGCTCCGGGCCTTCTCCAGGGAACACCATATATTTT.

The J gene is TRBJ2-7, the V gene TRBV28, with D perhaps matching TRBD1 (5 bases). This CDR3 comprises 14 residues. Per germline, CDR1 MDHEN and CDR2 SYDVKM. Trimming shortened V by 3 bases and J by 5 bases, and 14 bases separated the two germline ends. CDR3 residues: CASSLPSKGNEQYF. The DNA of the CDR3 is TGTGCCAGCAGTTTGCCCAGTAAGGGGAACGAGCAGTACTTC.

This chain connects TRBV6-1 to TRBJ2-7; 9 bases are a match to TRBD1. CDR3 length: 14 residues. From germline, CDR1 is MNHNS and CDR2 SASEGT. J gave up 5 bases and V 4 bases, and 6 bases lay outside the gene matches. For the CDR3, the DNA is TGTGCCAGCAGTGTTTGGACAGGGGTCAACGAGCAGTACTTC. Translation gives CASSVWTGVNEQYF.

This clone was seen only a few times. V is TRBV20-1 and J is TRBJ1-2; D gene uncertain. From germline, CDR1 is DFQATT and CDR2 SNEGSKA (reference sequence). V dropped 1 base and J dropped 6 bases, with 6 bases sitting between them. The CDR3 consists of 11 residues. CDR3 DNA: TGCAGTGCTAGAGGGCTGGATGGCTACACCTTC. Its translation: CSARGLDGYTF.

The J gene is TRBJ1-1, the V gene TRBV5-1; D not resolved. The V gene's germline CDR1 is SGHRS and CDR2 YFSETQ. This CDR3 is built from 13 residues. V was trimmed by 4 bases and J by 1 base, leaving 8 bases between them. The CDR3 here is CASSTEENTEAFF. The CDR3 nucleotides are TGCGCCAGCAGCACGGAGGAGAACACTGAAGCTTTCTTT.

The rearrangement uses TRBV19 and TRBJ1-1; D gene unclear. Trimming took 7 bases from V and 2 from J, leaving 11 bases between them. This CDR3 has 13 amino acids. CDR1 is LNHDA, CDR2 SQIVND, per germline (reference sequence). The CDR3 loop reads CASIGTPNTEAFF. The CDR3 DNA reads TGTGCCAGTATCGGAACCCCAAACACTGAAGCTTTCTTT.

This chain links TRBV7-9 with TRBJ2-4; the match to TRBD2 covers 8 bases. Germline V CDR1 and CDR2: SEHNR, FQNEAQ (reference sequence). After removal of 5 bases from V and 6 bases from J, the junction contained 6 bases not matched to a gene. There are 14 residues in the CDR3. This chain's CDR3 is CASSLSGGVNIQYF. CDR3 nucleotides: TGTGCCAGCAGCCTGAGCGGGGGCGTAAACATTCAGTACTTC. The variable domain in full, with the rest retrieved from reference TRBV7-9 and TRBJ2-4, is DTGVSQNPRHKITKRGQNVTFRCDPISEHNRLYWYRQTLGQGPEFLTYFQNEAQLEKSRLLSDRFSAERPKGSFSTLEIQRTEQGDSAMYLCASSLSGGVNIQYFGAGTRLSVL.